This T cell receptor beta chain was captured by sequencing in a study of shared clonotypes between healthy human individuals. Study-level results: Clonotypes shared by all four sorted-subset donors had higher generation probabilities than non-shared clonotypes. Sequencing of the sorted subsets was shown by rarefaction to be incomplete despite large depth. Around 5% was the fraction of naive CD4 clonotypes found shared across several donors.

This CDR3 has 14 residues. Germline V gene sequence: CDR1 SGHAT, CDR2 FQNNGV. After removal of 4 bases from V and 5 bases from J, the junction contained 4 bases not matched to a gene. Concerning this clone itself: The antigen remains undetermined.

CD8 cells regarded as naive lacked CD45RO, were positively chosen for CCR7, and omitted terminally differentiated effector memory CD45RA+ cells. In replicate PCRs of sorted subsets, approximately 210 ng DNA, 29,000 or so T cell genomes, was used. Clones were sequenced by immunoSEQ multiplex PCR, and TCRdb holds only the in-frame ones, with some missing. The profile shows about 2,200,000 clones, about 93% of them singletons. The sample was naive CD8+ T cells from PBMCs. This sequence originates from a man younger than 35 in good health. Some clones in this sample may be carry-over from other donors' samples. The J gene is TRBJ2-1, the V gene TRBV11-2; 8 nucleotides align to TRBD1. CDR3 coding DNA: TGTGCCAGCAGCTCCCGGGACAGGAACAATGAGCAGTTCTTC. Encoded protein: CASSSRDRNNEQFF.